A single T cell receptor (beta chain) is shown here with its context. What antigen it recognizes has not been identified. Base qualities are not at hand, and no much larger clone is one base apart. These data are taken from a study of blood T cell repertoires in COVID-19 (dated by TCRdb to about 2020). Describing the broader study: Collaborator samples came from the United States, Italy and Spain and covered acute and convalescent phases of COVID-19. The material from the prospective study consisted of cDNA or gDNA derived from T cells, B-cell-depleted T cells, or PBMCs. Subjects who had been exposed to COVID-19, were actively infected with it, or had recovered from it provided the deeply sampled blood TCRbeta repertoires that made up the dataset. The repertoires were released in a freely available public database intended as a resource for research on the immune response to SARS-CoV-2. Samples came from the ongoing ImmuneRACE study (first 160 participants) plus 1,254 subjects from 6 global collaborators. The sample metadata nearly always contained a de-identified subject ID, COVID-19 status, age in years and sex. Where available, HLA class I and class II types were taken from metadata supplied by the sample provider and were not determined by assay-based typing.

Findings and caveats that apply to the study as a whole: How much clinical and demographic metadata was included differed by source and by participant, and the metadata was provided uncurated.

Another Seattle source contributed samples from volunteer blood donors who had recovered from COVID-19. Whole blood was collected in K2EDTA tubes by collaborating institutions according to the institutions' own protocols. Collaborator samples were shipped for TCRbeta analysis as frozen whole blood, isolated PBMCs, or DNA extracted from either sample type. The immunoSEQ Assay, a bias-controlled multiplex PCR, was used to amplify TCRbeta CDR3 regions from genomic DNA. The source study handled its data this way. The number of nucleated cells in each sample was estimated from the amplification of reference gene primers within the assay. To quantify the absolute abundance of each unique TCRbeta CDR3 rearrangement, sequence reads were collapsed and filtered. For each sample, productive Simpson clonality was calculated as the square root of Simpson's diversity index over productive rearrangements. Held by TCRdb, this immuneACCESS table contains in-frame sequences only and omits some clones. Under half of the omission traces to an unresolved V gene where checked; the cause of the rest is unknown. V, J and clone size are those of that table, while D and trimming were read from the DNA. Across this sample there are about 330,000 clones, with approximately 88% seen only once. The ten largest clones capture around 6% of the sample.

The germline V gene encodes CDR1 SEHNR and CDR2 FQNEAQ (reference sequence). The CDR3 runs 16 residues from the cysteine to the phenylalanine. Only the CDR3 DNA is retained, 48 bases long and in frame from the first base. V has 1 base trimmed and J has 6 bases trimmed; junction bases matching no gene number 9. The chain couples TRBV7-9 to TRBJ2-3; 8 of the junction bases match TRBD1. This TCR came from a man aged 18 to 30 who had recovered from COVID-19. Sequencing used peripheral blood. The DNA sequence follows: TGTGCCAGCAGCTTAGTATTGGGGCAGGGGGCGGATACGCAGTATTTT. Its amino acids are CASSLVLGQGADTQYF.